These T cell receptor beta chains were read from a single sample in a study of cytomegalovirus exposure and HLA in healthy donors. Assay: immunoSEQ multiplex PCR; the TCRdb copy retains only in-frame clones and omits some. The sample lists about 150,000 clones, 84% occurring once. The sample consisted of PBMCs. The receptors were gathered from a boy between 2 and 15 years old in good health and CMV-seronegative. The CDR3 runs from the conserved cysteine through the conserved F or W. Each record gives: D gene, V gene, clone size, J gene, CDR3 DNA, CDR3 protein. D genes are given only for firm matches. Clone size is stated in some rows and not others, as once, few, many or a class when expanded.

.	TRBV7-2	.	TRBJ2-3	TGTGCCAGCAGCCCACGCACAGATGCGCAGTATTTT	CASSPRTDAQYF
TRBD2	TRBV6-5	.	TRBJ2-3	TGTGCCAGCAGTTACGGGGGGGGACCTACAGATACGCAGTATTTT	CASSYGGGPTDTQYF
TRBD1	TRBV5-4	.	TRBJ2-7	TGTGCCAGCAGCCCAGGGGGCCTCTACGAGCAGTACTTC	CASSPGGLYEQYF
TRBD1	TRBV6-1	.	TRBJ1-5	TGTGCCAGCAGGGGGACAGGGACATTTTCCCAGCATTTT	CASRGTGTFSQHF
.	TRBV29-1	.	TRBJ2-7	TGCAGCGTGGCTGTGATGGGGGCCCGCTCCTACGAGCAGTACTTC	CSVAVMGARSYEQYF
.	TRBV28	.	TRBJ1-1	TGTGCCAGCAGCCTCGGATGGGCGCGAGCTTTCTTT	CASSLGWARAFF
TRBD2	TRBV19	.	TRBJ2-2	TGTGCCAGTAGTATAGCGCTAGCGGGAGCCTCCGGGGAGCTGTTTTTT	CASSIALAGASGELFF
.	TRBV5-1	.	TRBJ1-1	TGCGCCAGCAGCTTTTCTCGGGGAACTGAAGCTTTCTTT	CASSFSRGTEAFF
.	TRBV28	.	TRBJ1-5	TGTGCCAGCAGTTTATGGGTGGGGGCGGCAGGGAATCAGCCCCAGCATTTT	CASSLWVGAAGNQPQHF
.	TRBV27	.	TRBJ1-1	TGTGCCAGCAGTTTAATCGGCATGGGGCAAAAGAACACTGAAGCTTTCTTT	CASSLIGMGQKNTEAFF
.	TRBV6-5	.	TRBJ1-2	TGTGCCAGCATGGGCAGAGCTAACTATGGCTACACCTTC	CASMGRANYGYTF
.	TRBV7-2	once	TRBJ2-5	TGTGCCAGCAGCCAAAGTAGCGCCCAAGAGACCCAGTACTTC	CASSQSSAQETQYF
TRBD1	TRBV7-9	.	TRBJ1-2	TGTGCCAGCAGCCAGGACAGGGGCTATGGCTACACCTTC	CASSQDRGYGYTF
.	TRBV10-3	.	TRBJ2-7	TGTGCCATCAGCTACCGGGACTCCCTGGGCGAGCAGTACTTC	CAISYRDSLGEQYF
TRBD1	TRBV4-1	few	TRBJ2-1	TGCGCCAGCAGCCAAGATTTCGGGGACAGATACTACAATGAGCAGTTCTTC	CASSQDFGDRYYNEQFF
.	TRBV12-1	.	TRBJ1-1	TGTGCCAGCAGCTCCTGGACGGGGGAAAACACTGAAGCTTTCTTT	CASSSWTGENTEAFF
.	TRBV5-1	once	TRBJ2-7	TGCGCCAGCAGCTACACTAAGCCGAACTACGAGCAGTACTTC	CASSYTKPNYEQYF
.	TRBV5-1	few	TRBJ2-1	TGCGCCAGCAGCATCGGGACCTACAATGAGCAGTTCTTC	CASSIGTYNEQFF
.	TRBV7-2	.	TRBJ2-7	TGTGCCAGCAGCTTACACCGCCGGGAGCCCTACGAGCAGTACTTC	CASSLHRREPYEQYF
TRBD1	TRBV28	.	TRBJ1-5	TGTGCCAGCGTAGACAGGGCCGGTGGCAATCAGCCCCAGCATTTT	CASVDRAGGNQPQHF
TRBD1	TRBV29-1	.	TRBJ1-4	TGCAGCGGTAACAGGGGGGAAAAACTGTTTTTT	CSGNRGEKLFF
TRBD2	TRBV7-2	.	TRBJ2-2	TGTGCCAGCAGCCACCCACCTACCGGGAGGACCTCGAACACCGGGGAGCTGTTTTTT	CASSHPPTGRTSNTGELFF
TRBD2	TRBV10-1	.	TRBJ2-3	TGCGCCAGCAGTGACTCCGGGACTAGCGGGGTGGATACGCAGTATTTT	CASSDSGTSGVDTQYF
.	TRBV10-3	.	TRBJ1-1	TGTGCCATCAGACACACAGGGAAAACTGAAGCTTTCTTT	CAIRHTGKTEAFF
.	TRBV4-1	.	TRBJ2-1	TGCGCCAGCAGCCAAGTTCTTGCGGGGCGGGATGAGCAGTTCTTC	CASSQVLAGRDEQFF
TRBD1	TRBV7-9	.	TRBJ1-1	TGTGCCAGCAGCTTACCCCGCAAAACCGGGACAGCGAACACTGAAGCTTTCTTT	CASSLPRKTGTANTEAFF
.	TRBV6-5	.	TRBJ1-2	TGTGCCAGCAGTGCCTACAGGGTGACGGGCTATGGCTACACCTTC	CASSAYRVTGYGYTF
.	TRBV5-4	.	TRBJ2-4	TGTGCCAGCAGCTACATCACAGGGAAAAACATTCAGTACTTC	CASSYITGKNIQYF
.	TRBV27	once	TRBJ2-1	TGTGCCAGCAGTGGACAGTCCTACAATGAGCAGTTCTTC	CASSGQSYNEQFF
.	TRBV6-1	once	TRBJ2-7	TGTGCCAGCAGGACCAGGGCGATAACCTACGAGCAGTACTTC	CASRTRAITYEQYF
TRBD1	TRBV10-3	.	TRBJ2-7	TGTGCCATCAGTGAATCAGGGACAGTGGACGAGCAGTACTTC	CAISESGTVDEQYF
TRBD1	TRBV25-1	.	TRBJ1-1	TGTGCCAGCAGCGGACCGGGACAGGGAGTCACTGAAGCTTTCTTT	CASSGPGQGVTEAFF
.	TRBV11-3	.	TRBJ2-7	TGTGCCAGCAGCTTAGATCTGGTCAGGGTACACGAGCAGTACTTC	CASSLDLVRVHEQYF
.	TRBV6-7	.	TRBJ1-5	TGTGCCAGCAGTTACCCAATGACAGGCCTGGGGCAGCCCCAGCATTTT	CASSYPMTGLGQPQHF
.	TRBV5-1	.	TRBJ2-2	TGCGCCAGCAGCGCCGCGGGCCCGAACACCGGGGAGCTGTTTTTT	CASSAAGPNTGELFF
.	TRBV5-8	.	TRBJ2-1	TGTGCCAGCAGCTTGGCCATTTCCCCGGCTAGCATATACAATGAGCAGTTCTTC	CASSLAISPASIYNEQFF
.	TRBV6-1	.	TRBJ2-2	TGTGCCAGCAAAAGACGGGAAACGAACACCGGGGAGCTGTTTTTT	CASKRRETNTGELFF
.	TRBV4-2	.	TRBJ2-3	TGTGCCAGCAGCCAAGGGGTGGCGACAGGAACCACAGATACGCAGTATTTT	CASSQGVATGTTDTQYF
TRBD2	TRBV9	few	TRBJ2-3	TGTGCCAGCAGCCCCAAGCTAGCGGGAGGGCCGAAATACACAGATACGCAGTATTTT	CASSPKLAGGPKYTDTQYF
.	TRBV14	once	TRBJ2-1	TGTGCCAGCAGCCGCCGGACAGCGGTGGCCGATGAGCAGTTCTTC	CASSRRTAVADEQFF
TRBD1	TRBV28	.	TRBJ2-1	TGTGCCAGCGCGTCACCGGGACAGTACAATGAGCAGTTCTTC	CASASPGQYNEQFF
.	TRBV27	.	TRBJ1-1	TGTGCCAGCAGGATTGATTGGCTGTTCAACACTGAAGCTTTCTTT	CASRIDWLFNTEAFF
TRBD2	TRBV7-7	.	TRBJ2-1	TGTGCCAGCAGCCACACAGCGGGACCCTACAATGAGCAGTTCTTC	CASSHTAGPYNEQFF
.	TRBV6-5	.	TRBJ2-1	TGTGCCAGCAGTTACTCGACCGCAGGGGAATACAATGAGCAGTTCTTC	CASSYSTAGEYNEQFF
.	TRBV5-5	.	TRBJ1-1	TGTGCCAGCAGCTTGTTCGGGACTGAAGCTTTCTTT	CASSLFGTEAFF
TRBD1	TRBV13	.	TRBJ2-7	TGTGCCAGCAGCTTAGCGGGACAGGGCTCCTACGAGCAGTACTTC	CASSLAGQGSYEQYF
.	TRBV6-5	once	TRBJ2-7	TGTGCCAGCGGCAGGGTCGAGCAGTACTTC	CASGRVEQYF
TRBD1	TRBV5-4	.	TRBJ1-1	TGTGCCAGCAGCCCCCGACAGGGGACTGAAGCTTTCTTT	CASSPRQGTEAFF
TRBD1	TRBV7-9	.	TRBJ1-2	TGTGCCAGCAGCTCGGGACAGGGGCTTAACTATGGCTACACCTTC	CASSSGQGLNYGYTF
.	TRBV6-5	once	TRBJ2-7	TGTGCCAGCAGTCCCTACCAGTCGACGGGGGATGAGCAGTACTTC	CASSPYQSTGDEQYF
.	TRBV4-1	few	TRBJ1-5	TGCGCCAGCAGCCAAGATGGGGAGGGAAATCAGCCCCAGCATTTT	CASSQDGEGNQPQHF
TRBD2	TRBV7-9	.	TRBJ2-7	TGTGCCAGCAGCCCCTACGAGGGTAACGCTAGCGGGAGCCGCTACGAGCAGTACTTC	CASSPYEGNASGSRYEQYF
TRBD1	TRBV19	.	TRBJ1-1	TGTGCCAGTAGTTTAAGACCGGGACAGACATATTCCGAAGCTTTCTTT	CASSLRPGQTYSEAFF
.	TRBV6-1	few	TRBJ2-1	TGTGCCAGCAGCCACGGGACTGAATCCTACAATGAGCAGTTCTTC	CASSHGTESYNEQFF
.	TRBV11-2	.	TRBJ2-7	TGTGCCAGCAGCTCTAGCGTTCCGGCCTACGAGCAGTACTTC	CASSSSVPAYEQYF
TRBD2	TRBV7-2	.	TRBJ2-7	TGTGCCAGCAGCTTAGGGCTAGCGGACACCTACGAGCAGTACTTC	CASSLGLADTYEQYF
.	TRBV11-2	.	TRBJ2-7	TGTGCCAGCAGCTTAGTTTCAGGGCTCGAGCAGTACTTC	CASSLVSGLEQYF